The 19 T cell receptor beta chains given below trace back to one sample, sequenced in a study of blood T cell repertoires in COVID-19. Assay used: immunoSEQ multiplex PCR; TCRdb lists only in-frame clones, some missing. The sample carries more than 100,000 clones, 65% to 85% recorded once. Source material: peripheral blood. These TCRs come from a woman between 65 and 79 years old with acute or convalescent COVID-19.

J is TRBJ2-5 and V is TRBV9; 8 nucleotides agree with TRBD1. The CDR3 is 13 amino acids. Germline V CDR1 and CDR2: SGDLS, YYNGEE. The V gene end was trimmed by 4 bases and the J gene end by 4 bases; junction bases not matched to a gene: 3. CDR3 sequence: CASSPQGGETQYF. In DNA form, the CDR3 reads TGTGCCAGCAGCCCACAGGGGGGAGAGACCCAGTACTTC.

This clone was counted only a few times. The V call is TRBV5-4, the J call TRBJ1-1, with 7 positions matching TRBD1. V lost 0 bases and J lost 4; bases outside the gene matches: 3. This CDR3 comprises 14 residues. Looked up from germline, CDR1 is SGHNT and CDR2 is YYREEE (reference sequence). The CDR3 reads CASSLGQGLTEAFF. The CDR3 DNA follows: TGTGCCAGCAGCTTGGGACAGGGACTCACTGAAGCTTTCTTT.

The chain combines TRBV21-1 with TRBJ1-3. TRBV21-1 is a listed pseudogene. This CDR3 contains 16 residues. This CDR3 reads CASSKGGGLSGNTIYF. Written as DNA, the CDR3 is TGTGCCAGCAGCAAAGGAGGAGGCCTTTCTGGAAACACCATATATTTT.

The chain combines TRBV12-3 or TRBV12-4 with TRBJ2-7, with 8 bases that match TRBD1. The CDR3 totals 13 residues. Germline trimming cut 3 bases from V and 6 bases from J; bases unmatched to any gene: 4. CDR3 in DNA: TGTGCCAGCAGTTTCGGAGACAGGGGCGAGCAGTACTTC. This sequence encodes CASSFGDRGEQYF.

The V and J genes are TRBV18 and TRBJ1-1; D unclear. V shed 2 bases and J shed 4 bases, with 14 bases lying between them. CDR1 and CDR2 (germline): KGHSH, LQKENI. This CDR3 comprises 15 residues. As DNA, the CDR3 is TGTGCCAGCTCACCAAGGCAGGCTGTCGGCACTGAAGCTTTCTTT. Its protein product is CASSPRQAVGTEAFF. The variable domain in full, completed from reference TRBV18 and TRBJ1-1, reads NAGVMQNPRHLVRRRGQEARLRCSPMKGHSHVYWYRQLPEEGLKFMVYLQKENIIDESGMPKERFSAEFPKEGPSILRIQQVVRGDSAAYFCASSPRQAVGTEAFFGQGTRLTVV.

This sequence joins TRBV15 and TRBJ2-3; D gene unclear. Germline V CDR1 and CDR2: LNHNV, YYDKDF (reference sequence). There are 14 residues in the CDR3. V was trimmed by 1 base and J by 2 bases, leaving 7 bases between them. The CDR3 here is CATSRGSSTDTQYF. The DNA for the CDR3 is TGTGCCACCAGCAGAGGGAGTTCCACAGATACGCAGTATTTT.

J is TRBJ1-1 and V is TRBV7-2; TRBD1 might be the D (6 bases). The germline V and J ends were trimmed by 0 bases and 6 bases, with 11 bases remaining between them. Germline-derived CDR1 and CDR2 are SGHTA and FQGNSA. The CDR3 extends over 14 amino acids. CDR3 coding DNA: TGTGCCAGCAGCTTAGCGAGGGGGAAGGCTGAAGCTTTCTTT. Translating it yields CASSLARGKAEAFF.

The chain joins TRBV10-3 to TRBJ1-2, with 10 bases aligning to TRBD1. Trimming removed 11 bases from V and 4 bases from J; junction bases left unmatched: 7. Germline CDR1 reads ENHRY; CDR2 reads SYGVKD. This CDR3 spans 13 amino acids. Here the CDR3 DNA reads TGTGCCGCCAGGGACAGGGGAGGCTATGGCTACACCTTC. Protein sequence: CAARDRGGYGYTF.

The rearrangement links TRBV6-2 or TRBV6-3 to TRBJ1-2; 8 bases map to TRBD1. The V gene end was trimmed by 4 bases and the J gene end by 5 bases; junction bases not matched to a gene: 9. The length of the CDR3 is 15 residues. CDR1 is MNHEY and CDR2 is SVGEGT in the germline V gene. The CDR3 loop reads CASSSLQGVDYGYTF. CDR3 nucleotides: TGTGCCAGCAGTTCCCTACAGGGGGTGGATTATGGCTACACCTTC.

This sequence joins TRBV14 and TRBJ1-1; the D is unclear. The V end lost 2 bases, the J end lost 3 bases, and 19 bases lay between the germline ends. The CDR3 is 17 amino acids. Looked up from germline, CDR1 is SGHDN and CDR2 is FVKESK. CDR3 sequence: CASSQPGFVGVDTEAFF. DNA of the CDR3: TGTGCCAGCAGCCAACCCGGGTTTGTGGGTGTGGACACTGAAGCTTTCTTT.

J is TRBJ2-1 and V is TRBV25-1, with TRBD1 matching over 7 bases. The CDR3 is made up of 14 amino acids. The V gene's germline CDR1 is MGHDK and CDR2 SYGVNS. Losses at the gene ends were 4 bases for V and 3 bases for J; bases not matched to a gene: 3. CDR3: CASSGDRDYNEQFF. CDR3 sequence (DNA): TGTGCCAGCAGTGGTGACAGGGACTACAATGAGCAGTTCTTC.

The chain joins TRBV24-1 to TRBJ1-1; D gene unclear. Germline CDR1 reads KGHDR; CDR2 reads SFDVKD. V was cut by 2 bases and J by 1 base, with 4 bases left in between. The CDR3 has 13 residues. CDR3 sequence: CATSDSTNTEAFF. The CDR3 DNA reads as TGTGCCACCAGTGATTCTACGAACACTGAAGCTTTCTTT.

The chain has TRBV7-9 and TRBJ1-1, with D possibly matching TRBD1 (6 bases). V was cut by 3 bases and J by 6 bases, with 14 bases left in between. CDR1 and CDR2 from the germline V gene are SEHNR and FQNEAQ (reference sequence). The CDR3 extends over 14 amino acids. In DNA form, the CDR3 reads TGTGCCAGCAGCTTCGCGGGGGCCCGGGCTGAAGCTTTCTTT. Its protein product is CASSFAGARAEAFF.

The chain combines TRBV18 with TRBJ2-4, with no clear D. The V gene's germline CDR1 is KGHSH and CDR2 LQKENI. The CDR3 is made up of 13 amino acids. V gave up 3 bases and J gave up 8 bases, with 11 bases separating them. CDR3 residues: CASSPTPLDIQYF. CDR3 sequence (DNA): TGTGCCAGCTCACCGACACCTTTGGACATTCAGTACTTC.

The chain links TRBV24-1 to TRBJ1-4; 8 positions agree with TRBD1. J lost 10 bases, V lost 4 bases, and 10 bases had no gene match. This CDR3 spans 15 amino acids. CDR1 and CDR2 (germline): KGHDR, SFDVKD. The CDR3 sequence: CATSDPRTGRGKLFF. CDR3 in DNA: TGTGCCACCAGTGACCCTAGGACAGGGAGGGGAAAACTGTTTTTT.

The CDR3 bases are TGTGCCAGCAGCTTCACAGGGGATCGCACAGATACGCAGTATTTT. Amino acid sequence: CASSFTGDRTDTQYF. The chain uses TRBV7-2 and TRBJ2-3; 7 nucleotides agree with TRBD1. The CDR3 is made up of 15 amino acids. V lost 3 bases and J lost 1; bases outside the gene matches: 4. Germline-derived CDR1 and CDR2 are SGHTA and FQGNSA.

This clone was seen a single time. V usage is TRBV18 and J usage is TRBJ2-1, with D possibly being TRBD1 (5 bases). V was clipped by 4 bases and J by 9 bases, with 16 bases between them. The CDR3 runs to 14 residues. CDR1 is KGHSH and CDR2 is LQKENI in the germline V gene. The DNA of the CDR3 is TGTGCCAGCTCACGACGCGCGACAGTTGCTGAGCAGTTCTTC. Its protein is CASSRRATVAEQFF.

The chain employs TRBV24-1 and TRBJ1-2; D call uncertain. There are 14 residues in the CDR3. In germline, CDR1 is KGHDR, CDR2 SFDVKD. Between the trimmed V and J ends, which lost 2 bases and 3 bases, there was a span of 9 bases. The DNA for the CDR3 is TGTGCCACCAGTGATTCCCGACGGGACTATGGCTACACCTTC. Protein sequence: CATSDSRRDYGYTF.

The rearrangement uses TRBV5-6 and TRBJ2-5, with D perhaps matching TRBD1 (5 bases). This CDR3 has 15 amino acids. CDR1 and CDR2 (germline): SGHDT, YYEEEE. Trimming took 4 bases from V and 1 from J, leaving 14 bases between them. The CDR3 region is CASSQRTFSQETQYF. The DNA of the CDR3 is TGTGCCAGCAGCCAAAGGACATTTTCCCAAGAGACCCAGTACTTC.